These T cell receptor beta chains were read from a single sample in a study of regulatory and conventional T cells in breast cancer. In TCRdb, the PCR reads were re-called with MiXCR into one record per CDR3 protein. The table shows approximately 1,500 distinct CDR3 sequences, with approximately 78% occurring only once. Sample: regulatory T cells from blood. The receptors stem from a male donor in good health. The CDR3 runs from the conserved cysteine through the conserved F or W. The D gene is left open where the match is weak. Size values are once, few and many counts, or a class for expanded clones, and some rows have none.

>TRBV4-1|TRBJ2-3|few|-
CASSQGTITDTQYF
TGCGCCAGCAGCCAAGGGACTATTACAGATACGCAGTATTTT
>TRBV6-2/TRBV6-3|TRBJ2-5|once|-
CASAWQGRETQYF
TGTGCCAGCGCTTGGCAGGGGAGGGAGACCCAGTACTTC
>TRBV3-1|TRBJ2-3|few|-
CASSTTDTQYF
TGTGCCAGCAGCACCACAGATACGCAGTATTTT
>TRBV24-1|TRBJ1-1|-|-
CATSDPLLGDGTEAFF
TGTGCCACCAGTGACCCTTTACTCGGGGATGGGACTGAAGCTTTCTTT
>TRBV28|TRBJ1-5|-|TRBD1
CASSRQGSLNQPQHF
TGTGCCAGCAGCAGACAGGGGTCTCTCAATCAGCCCCAGCATTTT
>TRBV2|TRBJ2-7|-|-
CASSETHEQYF
TGTGCCAGCAGTGAAACTCACGAGCAGTACTTC
>TRBV4-2|TRBJ1-3|-|-
CASSQDYRDTGNTIYF
TGTGCCAGCAGCCAAGATTACCGGGACACTGGAAACACCATATATTTT
>TRBV7-9|TRBJ2-7|-|-
CASSFDSAYEQYF
TGTGCCAGCAGCTTCGACAGCGCCTACGAGCAGTACTTC
>TRBV7-9|TRBJ2-5|-|-
CASSLVGTETQYF
TGTGCCAGCAGCTTAGTTGGGACAGAGACCCAGTACTTC
>TRBV7-9|TRBJ1-2|few|TRBD1
CASNSIGTGDAAYGYTF
TGTGCCAGCAACTCCATAGGGACAGGGGATGCGGCCTATGGCTACACCTTC
>TRBV24-1|TRBJ1-5|once|-
CATSAGPGRPQHF
TGTGCCACCAGTGCAGGACCCGGTCGGCCCCAGCATTTT
>TRBV27|TRBJ1-2|-|-
CASSLAGTDNYGYTF
TGTGCCAGCAGTTTAGCCGGGACGGATAACTATGGCTACACCTTC
>TRBV6-5|TRBJ1-5|-|-
CASRGQRNQPQHF
TGTGCCAGCAGGGGACAACGAAATCAGCCCCAGCATTTT
>TRBV20-1|TRBJ2-7|-|-
CSARPLVAFYEQYF
TGCAGTGCTAGGCCGCTGGTCGCCTTCTACGAGCAGTACTTC
>TRBV15|TRBJ1-2|once|TRBD1
CATSRGGTGAYLANYGYTF
TGTGCCACCAGCAGAGGGGGGACAGGGGCCTACTTAGCTAACTATGGCTACACCTTC
>TRBV4-1|TRBJ1-5|-|-
CASSHGIGFQPQHF
TGCGCCAGCAGCCATGGTATTGGCTTCCAGCCCCAGCATTTT
>TRBV24-1|TRBJ2-7|-|-
CATSASSQGGDEQYF
TGTGCCACCAGCGCGTCCTCACAGGGAGGTGACGAGCAGTACTTC
>TRBV5-1|TRBJ2-4|-|TRBD1
CASSKGQGGKNIQYF
TGCGCCAGCAGCAAGGGACAGGGAGGCAAAAACATTCAGTACTTC
>TRBV28|TRBJ1-1|few|-
CASSDGQTLKEAFF
TGTGCCAGCAGTGACGGACAGACACTTAAGGAAGCTTTCTTT
>TRBV10-3|TRBJ1-5|few|-
CAIGEDFNQPQHF
TGTGCCATCGGGGAGGACTTTAATCAGCCCCAGCATTTT
>TRBV19|TRBJ1-5|-|TRBD1
CASSIEVGQGNQPQHF
TGTGCCAGTAGTATAGAAGTCGGACAGGGAAATCAGCCCCAGCATTTT
>TRBV11-2|TRBJ2-3|-|-
CASSPGTKNTDTQYF
TGTGCCAGCAGCCCCGGGACGAAAAACACAGATACGCAGTATTTT
>TRBV7-2|TRBJ2-7|-|TRBD2
CASSSAGLVSRGEQYF
TGTGCCAGCAGCTCCGCGGGACTAGTGTCACGGGGCGAGCAGTACTTC
>TRBV30|TRBJ1-1|-|-
CAWSVMRGSLGVTEAFF
TGTGCCTGGAGTGTAATGAGGGGTTCTCTGGGGGTAACTGAAGCTTTCTTT
>TRBV20-1|TRBJ2-3|-|TRBD2
CSAGLAGGTDTQYF
TGCAGTGCAGGACTAGCGGGGGGCACAGATACGCAGTATTTT
>TRBV4-3|TRBJ1-1|-|-
CASSQEGGGLQQAFF
TGCGCCAGCAGCCAAGAGGGTGGGGGACTTCAACAAGCTTTCTTT
>TRBV6-5|TRBJ1-2|-|-
CASTPGDVRYGYTF
TGTGCCAGCACCCCGGGCGACGTCCGCTATGGCTACACCTTC
>TRBV10-3|TRBJ1-2|-|-
CAISVGETYGYTF
TGTGCCATCAGTGTTGGGGAAACCTATGGCTACACCTTC
>TRBV7-9|TRBJ1-2|-|-
CASSSSQARRHYGYTF
TGTGCCAGCAGCTCCTCCCAGGCCAGAAGGCACTATGGCTACACCTTC
>TRBV7-2|TRBJ2-1|few|-
CASSSTLLESHNEQFF
TGTGCCAGCAGCTCCACCCTATTAGAATCCCACAATGAGCAGTTCTTC
>TRBV7-9|TRBJ2-1|-|TRBD1
CASNLDRDRVGSEQFF
TGTGCCAGCAACTTAGACCGGGACAGGGTCGGTAGCGAGCAGTTCTTC
>TRBV7-2|TRBJ1-3|-|-
CASRFDTSSGNTIYF
TGTGCCAGCAGGTTCGACACATCCTCTGGAAACACCATATATTTT